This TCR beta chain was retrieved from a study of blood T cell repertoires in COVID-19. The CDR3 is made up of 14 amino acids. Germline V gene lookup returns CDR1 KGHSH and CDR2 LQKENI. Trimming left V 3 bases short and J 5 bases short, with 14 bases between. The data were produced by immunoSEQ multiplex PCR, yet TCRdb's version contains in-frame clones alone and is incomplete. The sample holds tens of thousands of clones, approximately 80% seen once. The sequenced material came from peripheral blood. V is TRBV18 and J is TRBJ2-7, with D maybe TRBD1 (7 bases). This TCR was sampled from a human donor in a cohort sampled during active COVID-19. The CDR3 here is CASSPRTGGDEQYF. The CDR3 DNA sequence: TGTGCCAGCTCACCCAGGACAGGAGGGGACGAGCAGTACTTC.